This TCR beta chain was identified during a study of T cell responses to AZD1222 COVID-19 vaccine. Study-wide points: Spike-specific TCR breadth rose after two AZD1222 doses, and depth rose as well. Donors were mostly white British, more females; clonal diversity possibly underestimated.

In the case of this clone: Its antigen is not known.

Measured with immunoSEQ multiplex PCR; TCRdb has only the in-frame clones, and not every one. In the table there are approximately 99,000 clones, roughly 86% of which are singletons. This receptor was obtained from an adult in good health. The sample consisted of peripheral blood, taken on day 0 of AZD1222 vaccination.

The CDR3 DNA reads TGTGCCAGCAGTTTATCGACTGGGGCGCCCCTCCACTTT. It codes for CASSLSTGAPLHF. The J gene is TRBJ1-6, the V gene TRBV27; the D gene is possibly TRBD1 (5 bases). Germline values: CDR1 MNHEY, CDR2 SMNVEV (reference sequence). This CDR3 spans 13 amino acids. Trimming cost V 0 bases and J 13 bases, with 10 bases left between them.